This T cell receptor (beta chain) was identified in a study of T cell responses to AZD1222 COVID-19 vaccine. Generated by immunoSEQ multiplex PCR, the TCRdb table keeps only in-frame clones and is missing some. The sample comprises some 150,000 clones, approximately 92% of which are singletons, and roughly 3.2% rests with the top ten. The CDR3 covers 15 residues. From germline, CDR1 is SGHRS and CDR2 YFSETQ. Concerning this clone itself: One junction end does not reproduce the germline sequence, and a read error may be involved.

Both about-4-week and about-12-week second-dose recipients were combined. The sequence was collected from an adult who received the AZD1222 COVID-19 vaccine. The material sequenced was peripheral blood, taken 28 days after the second AZD1222 dose. This chain joins TRBV5-1 and TRBJ1-1; TRBD1 might be the D (5 bases). CDR3 in amino acids: CARSLGPGGNTEAFF. CDR3 DNA sequence: TGCGCCCGCAGCTTGGGGCCGGGGGGGAACACTGAAGCTTTCTTT.